The 16 T cell receptor beta chains below come from one sample, sequenced in a study of shared clonotypes between healthy human individuals (dated by TCRdb to the early 2020s). CD8 naive samples were obtained by positive selection for CCR7 among CD45RO-negative cells, yielding a CD45RA+CCR7+ population from which TemRA cells were excluded. Libraries were constructed by the immunoSEQ multiplex PCR assay. Here the immuneACCESS table is served through TCRdb, limited to in-frame sequences with V and J called. Missing clones are a known gap in these copies; in checked studies unresolved V genes cover under half, and the rest lacks a known reason. This sample comprises around 1,900,000 clones, 90% to 95% of them detected only once. About 1.7% of the sample is held by the ten biggest clonotypes. The specimen sequenced was naive CD8+ T cells from PBMCs. The cell subset or site label on this specimen signifies: CD45RA+CCR7+. Every receptor here comes from a man younger than 30 in good health. Some clones in this sample may be carry-over from other donors' samples.

Details on this clone: This CDR3 is also generated by other DNA sequences in the sample. DNA for the CDR3: TGTGCCAGCAGCCTTGGGACTAGCGGTTACAATGAGCAGTTCTTC. Its protein product is CASSLGTSGYNEQFF. The chain has TRBV7-3 and TRBJ2-1, with TRBD2 matching over 11 bases. CDR1 and CDR2 (germline): SGHTA, FQGTGA. Germline trimming cut 5 bases from V and 4 bases from J; bases unmatched to any gene: 4. The CDR3 is made up of 15 amino acids.

Here the CDR3 DNA reads TGTGCCAGCAGCCAAGGATTTGGGTCGGGGAGGGACACTGAAGCTTTCTTT. Protein: CASSQGFGSGRDTEAFF. J is TRBJ1-1 and V is TRBV14; D is unresolved. The germline V and J ends were trimmed by 1 base and 3 bases, with 18 bases remaining between them. CDR3 length equals 17 residues. The germline V gene has CDR1 SGHDN and CDR2 FVKESK.

This chain links TRBV19 with TRBJ2-7, with TRBD1 as a possible D gene (6 bases). Germline values: CDR1 LNHDA, CDR2 SQIVND (reference sequence). This CDR3 comprises 13 residues. The V and J ends lost 6 bases and 4 bases respectively, with 13 bases between them. The chain's CDR3 is CASSFVQGYEQYF. The CDR3 bases are TGTGCCAGTAGCTTCGTACAGGGATACGAGCAGTACTTC.

The chain couples TRBV6-6 to TRBJ1-1; D perhaps matches TRBD1 (5 bases). Trimming took off 0 bases at V and 5 bases at J, with 13 bases between the two ends. Germline CDR1 and CDR2: MNHNY and SVGAGI (reference sequence). The CDR3 is made up of 15 amino acids. The CDR3 loop is CASSYSSRVDTEAFF. The DNA of the CDR3 is TGTGCCAGCAGTTACTCCTCCAGGGTAGATACTGAAGCTTTCTTT.

V gene TRBV10-2 combines with J gene TRBJ2-1; possibly TRBD2 for D (5 bases). The CDR3 contains 13 residues. V dropped 6 bases and J dropped 4 bases, with 10 bases sitting between them. The V gene's germline CDR1 is WSHSY and CDR2 SAAADI. For the CDR3, the DNA is TGCGCCAGCAGCCCAGACTATTACAATGAGCAGTTCTTC. Amino acids: CASSPDYYNEQFF.

The gene calls are TRBV10-3 and TRBJ2-5, with unresolved D. The V and J ends lost 3 bases and 5 bases respectively, with 10 bases between them. This CDR3 spans 13 amino acids. Germline CDR1 reads ENHRY; CDR2 reads SYGVKD. The DNA of the CDR3 is TGTGCCATCAGTGAAGAAAGGCATGAGACCCAGTACTTC. As protein: CAISEERHETQYF.

The chain joins TRBV9 to TRBJ2-7; maybe TRBD1 (6 bases). The ends were cut back, 6 bases at V and 3 bases at J, with 16 bases in the middle. The CDR3 consists of 14 residues. Germline values: CDR1 SGDLS, CDR2 YYNGEE. Written as DNA, the CDR3 is TGTGCCAGCACCCTAGGGGGTGAGGGCTACGAGCAGTACTTC. Its protein product is CASTLGGEGYEQYF.

The J gene is TRBJ1-2, the V gene TRBV19; D uncertain. Germline V CDR1 and CDR2: LNHDA, SQIVND (reference sequence). V was pared by 4 bases and J by 8 bases, with 20 bases between. The CDR3 is 15 residues long. The CDR3 loop reads CASSTSPDAWLGYTF. The CDR3 bases are TGTGCCAGTAGTACCTCACCAGACGCCTGGCTCGGCTACACCTTC.

This chain links TRBV7-2 with TRBJ2-5, with D perhaps TRBD1 or TRBD2 (5 bases each). Germline V gene data show CDR1 as SGHTA and CDR2 as FQGNSA. The CDR3 extends over 16 amino acids. Between the trimmed V and J ends, which lost 3 bases and 5 bases, there was a span of 19 bases. CDR3 DNA sequence: TGTGCCAGCAGCTTGGGGACGCGGGTTTTATCGGAGACCCAGTACTTC. Translation gives CASSLGTRVLSETQYF.

V and J are TRBV28 and TRBJ1-1; D is possibly TRBD1 (5 bases). Germline V CDR1 and CDR2: MDHEN, SYDVKM. V lost 6 bases to trimming and J lost 1 base, with 18 bases between them. The CDR3 sequence is 16 residues long. CDR3 sequence reads: CASSKRETGPNTEAFF. CDR3 sequence (DNA): TGTGCCAGCAGCAAACGGGAGACGGGGCCGAACACTGAAGCTTTCTTT.

The chain couples TRBV11-1 to TRBJ2-1; 7 bases are a match to TRBD2. The V and J ends lost 8 bases and 3 bases, in that order; junction bases with no gene match: 10. The CDR3 spans 15 residues. Germline lookup yields CDR1 SGHAT and CDR2 FQDESV (reference sequence). This chain's CDR3 is CASGALAALYNEQFF. CDR3 DNA sequence: TGTGCCAGCGGGGCTCTAGCGGCCCTCTACAATGAGCAGTTCTTC. The entire variable domain, with the rest obtained from reference TRBV11-1 and TRBJ2-1, is as follows: EAEVAQSPRYKITEKSQAVAFWCDPISGHATLYWYRQILGQGPELLVQFQDESVVDDSQLPKDRFSAERLKGVDSTLKIQPAELGDSAMYLCASGALAALYNEQFFGPGTRLTVL.

The CDR3 DNA is TGCGCCAGCAGCCAAGATCGGCGGGGACACACTGAAGCTTTCTTT. It is translated as CASSQDRRGHTEAFF. This sequence joins TRBV4-3 and TRBJ1-1, with D perhaps matching TRBD1 (5 bases). V lost 0 bases and J 3 bases, leaving 11 bases between the germline ends. There are 15 residues in the CDR3. Germline loops: CDR1 LGHNA, CDR2 YSLEER.

V is TRBV27 and J is TRBJ2-7, with TRBD1 matching 8 bases. The CDR3 totals 14 residues. The V gene end was trimmed by 1 base and the J gene end by 4 bases; junction bases not matched to a gene: 3. CDR1 is MNHEY, CDR2 SMNVEV, per germline (reference sequence). The CDR3 protein is CASSLWDRSYEQYF. The CDR3 DNA sequence: TGTGCCAGCAGTTTATGGGACAGGTCGTACGAGCAGTACTTC.

CDR3 in amino acids: CASSDPRFLPNDGYTF. CDR3 nucleotide sequence: TGTGCCAGCAGTGACCCCCGGTTTCTCCCCAACGATGGCTACACCTTC. The chain employs TRBV6-1 and TRBJ1-2; no definite D call. Germline V lookup: CDR1 MNHNS, CDR2 SASEGT. The CDR3 runs 16 residues. V was trimmed by 3 bases and J by 6 bases, leaving 20 bases between them.

V usage is TRBV9 and J usage is TRBJ2-7; D remains unclear. Trimming left V 0 bases short and J 3 bases short, with 13 bases between. The CDR3 contains 15 residues. The V gene's germline CDR1 is SGDLS and CDR2 YYNGEE. In DNA form, the CDR3 reads TGTGCCAGCAGCGTAGGGGCAGCCAATTTCTACGAGCAGTACTTC. Protein product: CASSVGAANFYEQYF.

In DNA, the CDR3 is TGTGCCAGCAGTTGGGGCGGGAGTATGAACATTCAGTACTTC. It yields the protein CASSWGGSMNIQYF. The V call is TRBV27, the J call TRBJ2-4; 7 bases line up with TRBD2. This CDR3 comprises 14 residues. The germline CDR1 and CDR2 sequences are MNHEY and SMNVEV (reference sequence). V lost 4 bases and J lost 7; bases outside the gene matches: 7.